This T cell receptor beta chain was recovered during a study of cytotoxic CD8 clonotypes in ibrutinib-treated CLL. For the study at large: Overall, around 25 responses were partial and 2 complete; following median 68 months, roughly 15 patients stayed remitted and about twelve progressed.

The CDR3 spans 16 residues. Per germline, CDR1 SGHTA and CDR2 FQGTGA. V was pared by 5 bases and J by 4 bases, with 5 bases of the junction left unmatched. Study findings and constraints: Clonality showed a rise at ibrutinib response that reversed toward baseline at progression.

The planned depth of sequencing spanned 1 in 200,000 to 1 in 1 million T cells. TCRdb's table, derived via immunoSEQ multiplex PCR, lists solely in-frame clones and lacks some. The table includes 43,000 or so clones, 65% detected once. With regard to this clone: Its target is unknown.

The sequences come from PBMCs, collected after 24 months of ibrutinib treatment. The gene calls are TRBV7-3 and TRBJ2-1, with 13 bases that match TRBD2. This sequence originates from a human donor with chronic lymphocytic leukemia. The CDR3 is CASSRTSGGPYNEQFF. The CDR3 coding sequence is TGTGCCAGCAGCCGGACTAGCGGGGGACCGTACAATGAGCAGTTCTTC.